The 9 T cell receptor beta chains in this list originate from one sample, sequenced in a study of T cell responses to AZD1222 COVID-19 vaccine. The assay was immunoSEQ multiplex PCR, and TCRdb's table has in-frame clones only and misses some. The data show over 100,000 clones, roughly nine tenths seen once. Source: peripheral blood, taken on day 0 of AZD1222 vaccination. These receptor sequences come from an adult in good health.

The V call is TRBV5-1, the J call TRBJ2-3, with 13 bases matching TRBD2. The V segment lost 7 bases and the J segment 6 bases; nucleotides outside the gene matches: 8. CDR1 and CDR2 (germline): SGHRS, YFSETQ. The length of the CDR3 is 15 residues. The CDR3 coding sequence is TGCGCCAGCGGCCCGGGACTAGCGGGACTGGATACGCAGTATTTT. Translation gives CASGPGLAGLDTQYF.

V and J are TRBV4-1 and TRBJ1-5, with a tentative D call TRBD1 (5 bases). The germline V and J ends were trimmed by 5 bases and 2 bases, with 13 bases remaining between them. The CDR3 sequence is 15 residues long. Germline V lookup: CDR1 MGHRA, CDR2 YSYEKL. The CDR3 protein is CASSAVGAGNQPQHF. The CDR3 DNA reads as TGCGCCAGCAGCGCGGTTGGGGCAGGCAATCAGCCCCAGCATTTT.

This chain connects TRBV7-9 to TRBJ2-7; tentatively, D is TRBD2 (6 bases). The germline CDR1 and CDR2 sequences are SEHNR and FQNEAQ (reference sequence). Trimming left V 4 bases short and J 1 base short, with 17 bases between. The CDR3 is 16 residues long. This CDR3 reads CASSYFVGSGSYEQYF. The CDR3, as DNA: TGTGCCAGCAGCTACTTTGTGGGTAGCGGATCCTACGAGCAGTACTTC. The variable domain in full, completed from reference TRBV7-9 and TRBJ2-7, reads DTGVSQNPRHKITKRGQNVTFRCDPISEHNRLYWYRQTLGQGPEFLTYFQNEAQLEKSRLLSDRFSAERPKGSFSTLEIQRTEQGDSAMYLCASSYFVGSGSYEQYFGPGTRLTVT.

The rearrangement joins TRBV25-1 to TRBJ2-1, with D maybe TRBD1 (6 bases). Between the trimmed V and J ends, which lost 7 bases and 7 bases, there was a span of 14 bases. CDR1 MGHDK and CDR2 SYGVNS come from the germline V gene. The CDR3 is 13 amino acids. The CDR3 region has the DNA TGTGCCAGCATGGTGGGGGCCTGGAATGAGCAGTTCTTC. Translating it yields CASMVGAWNEQFF.

The chain recombines TRBV15 with TRBJ2-1, with D unresolved. V lost 1 base and J lost 4, with 8 bases in between. The CDR3 has 14 residues. Germline CDR1 and CDR2: LNHNV and YYDKDF (reference sequence). The CDR3 region has the DNA TGTGCCACCAGCAGAGGGGCCAGTTACAATGAGCAGTTCTTC. Translated: CATSRGASYNEQFF. Supplemented by reference TRBV15 and TRBJ2-1, the full variable domain reads DAMVIQNPRYQVTQFGKPVTLSCSQTLNHNVMYWYQQKSSQAPKLLFHYYDKDFNNEADTPDNFQSRRPNTSFCFLDIRSPGLGDTAMYLCATSRGASYNEQFFGPGTRLTVL.

The chain is built from TRBV4-1 and TRBJ1-1; D possibly corresponds to TRBD1 (5 bases). Germline V lookup: CDR1 MGHRA, CDR2 YSYEKL. The length of the CDR3 is 17 residues. Trimming removed 0 bases from V and 0 bases from J, with 14 bases in between. The CDR3 DNA is TGCGCCAGCAGCCAAGACCGGTGGAGGGGAATGAACACTGAAGCTTTCTTT. This codes for CASSQDRWRGMNTEAFF.

The chain recombines TRBV3-1 (or the pseudogene TRBV3-2) with TRBJ1-2, with D unresolved. Trimming pared 1 base from V and 0 bases from J, leaving 9 bases between. Germline CDR1 and CDR2: LGHDT and YNNKEL (reference sequence). The CDR3 has 15 residues. Written as DNA, the CDR3 is TGTGCCAGCAGCCAAGGGACCTACTCTAACTATGGCTACACCTTC. It encodes CASSQGTYSNYGYTF.

This clone was recorded only once. The rearrangement uses TRBV4-3 and TRBJ2-1; D is possibly TRBD1 or TRBD2 (7 bases each). CDR3 length: 16 amino acids. V dropped 0 bases and J dropped 2 bases, with 11 bases sitting between them. Germline assignment: CDR1 LGHNA and CDR2 YSLEER. The CDR3 is CASSQDPGGAYNEQFF. Written as DNA, the CDR3 is TGCGCCAGCAGCCAAGATCCAGGGGGGGCCTACAATGAGCAGTTCTTC.

The chain is built from TRBV24-1 and TRBJ2-3; TRBD1 matches 8 bases. CDR1 is KGHDR, CDR2 SFDVKD, per germline. This CDR3 comprises 15 residues. V was clipped by 7 bases and J by 7 bases; unmatched bases: 12. CDR3 DNA: TGTGCCACCAGCGGCGACCAGGGGGCTCTTAATACGCAGTATTTT. This codes for CATSGDQGALNTQYF.